The 2 T cell receptor beta chains given below trace back to one sample, sequenced in a study of blood T cell repertoires in COVID-19. TCRdb keeps only in-frame clones here, not all; method: immunoSEQ multiplex PCR. The top ten hold around 1.1% of the sample, which has about 190,000 clones, about 88% seen once. Sequencing was carried out using peripheral blood. These receptors all come from a man aged 25-45 years with acute or convalescent COVID-19.

The gene calls are TRBV19 and TRBJ1-1, with no clear D. CDR3 length: 14 amino acids. V lost 5 bases to trimming and J lost 0 bases, with 10 bases between them. CDR1 and CDR2 from the germline V gene are LNHDA and SQIVND (reference sequence). CDR3 coding DNA: TGTGCCAGTAGTCCGAGATTGTTGAACACTGAAGCTTTCTTT. Protein: CASSPRLLNTEAFF.

This clone showed up just a few times. The rearrangement joins TRBV2 to TRBJ1-2, with a tentative D call TRBD1 (5 bases). The CDR3 has 13 amino acids. Germline CDR1 and CDR2: SNHLY and FYNNEI. V dropped 7 bases and J dropped 2 bases, with 11 bases sitting between them. The chain's CDR3 is CASMAAGNYGYTF. The CDR3 DNA is TGTGCCAGCATGGCCGCAGGGAACTATGGCTACACCTTC.